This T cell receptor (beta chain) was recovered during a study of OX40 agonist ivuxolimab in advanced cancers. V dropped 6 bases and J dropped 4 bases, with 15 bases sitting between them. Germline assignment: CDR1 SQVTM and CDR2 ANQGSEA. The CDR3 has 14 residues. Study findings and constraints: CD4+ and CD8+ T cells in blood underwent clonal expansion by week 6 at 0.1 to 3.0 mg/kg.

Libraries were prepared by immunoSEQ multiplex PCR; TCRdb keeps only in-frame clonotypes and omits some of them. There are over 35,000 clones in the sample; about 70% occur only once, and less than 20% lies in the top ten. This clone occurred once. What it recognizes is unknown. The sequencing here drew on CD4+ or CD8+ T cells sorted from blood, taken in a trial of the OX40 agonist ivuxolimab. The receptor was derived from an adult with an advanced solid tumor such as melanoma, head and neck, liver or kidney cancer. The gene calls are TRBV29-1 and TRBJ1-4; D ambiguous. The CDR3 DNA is TGCAGCGTACCATCCGCAGGACGTAATGAAAAACTGTTTTTT. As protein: CSVPSAGRNEKLFF.